This entry lists 20 T cell receptor beta chains sequenced from one sample in a study of T cells after yellow fever vaccination. TCRdb redid the calling of the 5' RACE reads with MiXCR, one entry per CDR3 protein. The profile shows some 420,000 distinct CDR3 sequences, about 19% of them singletons. The sample here was PBMCs, taken before the yellow fever booster vaccination. The receptors were sampled from a man younger than 30 who received the YFV17D yellow fever vaccine.

This clonotype has just a few counts. The rearrangement joins TRBV6-1 to TRBJ1-2; unclear D gene. The CDR3 sequence is 11 residues long. Germline loops: CDR1 MNHNS, CDR2 SASEGT. Between the trimmed V and J ends, which lost 5 bases and 5 bases, there was a span of 6 bases. CDR3 residues: CASSLLYGYTF. The CDR3 nucleotides read TGTGCCAGCAGTCTACTATATGGCTACACCTTC.

In its sample, this clonotype was seen a few times. The chain has TRBV7-6 and TRBJ1-3, with unresolved D. Germline V gene sequence: CDR1 SGHVS, CDR2 FNYEAQ. Trimming removed 6 bases at V and 0 bases at J, with 9 bases between. The CDR3 is 14 residues long. Here the CDR3 DNA reads TGTGCCAGCAGTCCCCCCAACTCTGGAAACACCATATATTTT. Its translation: CASSPPNSGNTIYF.

There are a few counts of this clonotype. This chain uses TRBV21-1 with TRBJ1-1. TRBV21-1 is a pseudogene. The CDR3 consists of 16 residues. The CDR3 spells CASSPRNIDLNTEAFF. The CDR3 DNA reads as TGTGCCAGCAGCCCCCGAAACATAGATTTGAACACTGAAGCTTTCTTT.

This clonotype was observed a few times. The gene calls are TRBV5-1 and TRBJ1-6; D uncertain. Germline V gives CDR1 SGHRS, CDR2 YFSETQ. CDR3 length equals 17 residues. Trimming left V 5 bases short and J 8 bases short, with 23 bases between. This CDR3 is CASRYLGKGSHDSPLHF. The CDR3 DNA reads as TGCGCCAGCAGATACCTCGGGAAAGGATCCCACGATTCACCCCTCCACTTT. Full variable domain (missing parts from reference TRBV5-1 and TRBJ1-6): KAGVTQTPRYLIKTRGQQVTLSCSPISGHRSVSWYQQTPGQGLQFLFEYFSETQRNKGNFPGRFSGRQFSNSRSEMNVSTLELGDSALYLCASRYLGKGSHDSPLHFGNGTRLTVT.

This clonotype was seen a few times. The V gene is TRBV15, the J gene TRBJ2-7; a possible D gene is TRBD1 (6 bases). This CDR3 has 15 residues. Germline loops: CDR1 LNHNV, CDR2 YYDKDF (reference sequence). V was trimmed by 0 bases and J by 9 bases, leaving 18 bases between them. CDR3 nucleotide sequence: TGTGCCACCAGCAGAGATCTGGACAGCCGATCTCGGCAGTACTTC. Its protein product is CATSRDLDSRSRQYF.

This clonotype was detected once. The V gene is TRBV2, the J gene TRBJ2-5; D gene unclear. The germline V and J ends were trimmed by 8 bases and 5 bases, with 12 bases remaining between them. CDR3 length: 12 amino acids. Per the germline V gene, CDR1 is SNHLY and CDR2 is FYNNEI. This CDR3 reads CASQRQRETQYF. Here the CDR3 DNA reads TGTGCCAGCCAACGGCAGAGGGAGACCCAGTACTTC.

The chain joins TRBV5-4 to TRBJ2-7, with D perhaps TRBD1 or TRBD2 (5 bases each). Germline V CDR1 and CDR2: SGHNT, YYREEE (reference sequence). There are 14 residues in the CDR3. V was shortened by 3 bases and J by 3 bases, with 13 bases between the two germline ends. The CDR3 here is CASSSGMGDYEQYF. The CDR3 DNA reads TGTGCCAGCAGCTCCGGGATGGGGGACTACGAGCAGTACTTC.

In this sample, this clonotype turned up a few times. V and J are TRBV12-3 or TRBV12-4 and TRBJ2-4; D assignment may be TRBD1 or TRBD2 (5 bases each). The V gene lost 7 bases and the J gene lost 4 bases, with 14 bases spanning the gap. The CDR3 contains 14 residues. Written as DNA, the CDR3 is TGTGCCAGCACCCCCCGGTGGGGGAAAAACATTCAGTACTTC. Protein: CASTPRWGKNIQYF.

Ten or more counts support this clonotype. V usage is TRBV20-1 and J usage is TRBJ1-1; the D gene is possibly TRBD1 (6 bases). V was pared by 4 bases and J by 0 bases, with 12 bases between. Germline CDR1 is DFQATT and CDR2 is SNEGSKA (reference sequence). The CDR3 length is 14 residues. This chain's CDR3 is CSAKQGPMNTEAFF. CDR3 bases: TGCAGTGCTAAACAGGGACCCATGAACACTGAAGCTTTCTTT.

This clonotype was seen a handful of times. The rearrangement links TRBV20-1 to TRBJ1-4; no clear D. Germline V lookup: CDR1 DFQATT, CDR2 SNEGSKA (reference sequence). The CDR3 totals 14 residues. Trimming shortened V by 6 bases and J by 0 bases, and 11 bases separated the two germline ends. The CDR3 nucleotides are TGCAGTGCCGCTGGTTTCGCAACTAATGAAAAACTGTTTTTT. Protein: CSAAGFATNEKLFF.

This chain uses TRBV19 with TRBJ1-1; perhaps TRBD1 as D (6 bases). The ends were cut back, 8 bases at V and 3 bases at J, with 16 bases in the middle. The CDR3 has 14 residues. CDR1 and CDR2 from the germline V gene are LNHDA and SQIVND (reference sequence). The chain's CDR3 is CASSEGGGYTEAFF. CDR3 sequence (DNA): TGTGCCAGTTCCGAGGGCGGGGGCTACACTGAAGCTTTCTTT. Full variable domain (outside the CDR3, taken from reference TRBV19 and TRBJ1-1): DGGITQSPKYLFRKEGQNVTLSCEQNLNHDAMYWYRQDPGQGLRLIYYSQIVNDFQKGDIAEGYSVSREKKESFPLTVTSAQKNPTAFYLCASSEGGGYTEAFFGQGTRLTVV.

The chain couples TRBV6-6 to TRBJ2-5, with 7 positions matching TRBD2. Germline assignment: CDR1 MNHNY and CDR2 SVGAGI (reference sequence). V trimming: 6 bases; J trimming: 2 bases; junction bases outside the gene matches: 3. This CDR3 is built from 13 residues. The CDR3 DNA sequence: TGTGCCAGCAGAGCGGGGTCGCAAGAGACCCAGTACTTC. Translating it yields CASRAGSQETQYF.

This chain links TRBV7-8 with TRBJ2-3; 7 nucleotides line up with TRBD2. The CDR3 is 16 residues long. The V gene end was trimmed by 1 base and the J gene end by 1 base; junction bases not matched to a gene: 5. Germline CDR1 is SGHVS and CDR2 is FQNEAQ. CDR3 sequence: CASSLVRGVGTDTQYF. In nucleotides, the CDR3 is TGTGCCAGCAGCTTAGTCCGGGGGGTTGGCACAGATACGCAGTATTTT.

The chain employs TRBV3-1 and TRBJ1-1; 7 bases match TRBD1. The V segment lost 4 bases and the J segment 11 bases; nucleotides outside the gene matches: 7. This CDR3 is built from 12 residues. The germline CDR1 and CDR2 sequences are LGHDT and YNNKEL (reference sequence). The CDR3 nucleotides are TGTGCCAGCAGCCCTAGGACAGGACGGGCTTTCTTT. This translates into CASSPRTGRAFF.

This clonotype showed up many times. The chain employs TRBV29-1 and TRBJ1-1, with TRBD1 as a possible D gene (6 bases). The length of the CDR3 is 13 residues. Germline V gene lookup returns CDR1 SQVTM and CDR2 ANQGSEA. V was shortened by 7 bases and J by 3 bases, with 15 bases between the two germline ends. DNA of the CDR3: TGCAGCGCCACAGGGAATGAGGACACTGAAGCTTTCTTT. Translating it yields CSATGNEDTEAFF.

The chain links TRBV7-9 to TRBJ2-3; 9 bases align to TRBD2. Germline CDR1 SEHNR, CDR2 FQNEAQ (reference sequence). The trim removed 6 bases at V and 2 bases at J, leaving 9 bases unmatched. There are 16 residues in the CDR3. The chain's CDR3 is CASRTNSGGYTDTQYF. The CDR3, as DNA: TGTGCCAGCAGGACCAATAGCGGGGGCTACACAGATACGCAGTATTTT.

V and J are TRBV4-2 and TRBJ1-4; D remains unclear. V lost 0 bases and J lost 6, with 8 bases in between. From germline, CDR1 is LGHNA and CDR2 YNFKEQ. The CDR3 loop spans 14 amino acids. CDR3 amino acids: CASSQDMKDEKLFF. CDR3 in DNA: TGTGCCAGCAGCCAAGATATGAAGGATGAAAAACTGTTTTTT.

The CDR3 reads CASSYEAGYGTEAFF. CDR3 in DNA: TGTGCCAGCAGTTACGAGGCTGGATATGGAACTGAAGCTTTCTTT. The chain combines TRBV6-5 with TRBJ1-1; D uncertain. Looked up from germline, CDR1 is MNHEY and CDR2 is SVGAGI. Trimming took 2 bases from V and 5 from J, leaving 15 bases between them. There are 15 residues in the CDR3.

This clonotype has only one observation. The genes are TRBV27 and TRBJ2-3; possibly TRBD1 for D (5 bases). V lost 4 bases and J lost 3, with 14 bases in between. CDR1 is MNHEY and CDR2 is SMNVEV in the germline V gene (reference sequence). CDR3 length equals 15 residues. CDR3 sequence: CASSSIQVRTDTQYF. The DNA for the CDR3 is TGTGCCAGCAGTTCTATACAGGTCCGGACAGATACGCAGTATTTT.

This chain joins TRBV29-1 and TRBJ1-4, with 7 bases that match TRBD1. The V gene's germline CDR1 is SQVTM and CDR2 ANQGSEA. The CDR3 is 13 residues long. V lost 4 bases and J lost 5; bases outside the gene matches: 4. The CDR3 DNA sequence: TGCAGCGTTGCGACAGGGCTGAATGAAAAACTGTTTTTT. This gives the protein CSVATGLNEKLFF.